This TCR beta chain derives from a study of Tregs in tolerant kidney transplant recipients. Trimming shortened V by 7 bases and J by 1 base, and 12 bases separated the two germline ends. The germline CDR1 and CDR2 sequences are SGHAT and FQDESV (reference sequence). The CDR3 covers 14 residues. CD4+CD25+CD127- Tregs, CD4+CD25- non-Tregs, CD4 and CD8 cells were sorted. The method was immunoSEQ multiplex PCR; TCRdb's version includes in-frame clones alone and lacks a portion of them. The repertoire holds about 83,000 clones, with roughly 98% as singletons. This sample comprised CD4+ T cells from blood, obtained before the transplant. The receptor comes from a human donor who received a combined kidney and bone marrow transplant. The J gene is TRBJ2-3, the V gene TRBV11-1; D is perhaps TRBD1 (5 bases). The CDR3 reads CASKKGWGTDTQYF. In nucleotides, the CDR3 is TGTGCCAGCAAGAAGGGGTGGGGCACAGATACGCAGTATTTT.